Listed below are T cell receptor beta chains from one sample, sequenced in a study of T cell repertoires in cytomegalovirus infection. TCRdb itself ran the reads through MiXCR, one entry per CDR3 protein. The sample carries 630,000 or so distinct CDR3 sequences, roughly 24% recorded once. The sequencing input was CD8+ T cells from PBMCs. The receptors were gathered from a human donor in good health (CMV status not recorded). Some clones in this sample may be carry-over from other donors' samples. Each CDR3 is given with its conserved first and last residue. A D gene is named only where the DNA matches it firmly. Clone size is not always given. Where it is, it says once, few, many or a class for expanded clones.

v_call: TRBV6-1
d_call: -
j_call: TRBJ1-6
clone_size: many
cdr3_nt: TGTGCCAGCAGTGAATTTAGACCCGGGACCGCCGCGTCACCCCTCCACTTT
cdr3_aa: CASSEFRPGTAASPLHF

v_call: TRBV6-4
d_call: TRBD1
j_call: TRBJ1-2
clone_size: -
cdr3_nt: TGTGCCAGCAGCCCTGGGGCAGGGGGCGCCTATGGCTACACCTTC
cdr3_aa: CASSPGAGGAYGYTF

v_call: TRBV7-9
d_call: -
j_call: TRBJ2-5
clone_size: few
cdr3_nt: TGTGCCAGCAGCTTAGGCGTCCGGGGGGCCCTCCAAGAGACCCAGTACTTC
cdr3_aa: CASSLGVRGALQETQYF

v_call: TRBV7-6
d_call: -
j_call: TRBJ2-3
clone_size: few
cdr3_nt: TGTGCTAGCAGCTTAGGGGGCAGCGGGGGCACAGATACGCAGTATTTT
cdr3_aa: CASSLGGSGGTDTQYF

v_call: TRBV15
d_call: -
j_call: TRBJ2-5
clone_size: -
cdr3_nt: TGTGCCACCAGCAGAGATTGGGGGATAGAGACCCAGTACTTC
cdr3_aa: CATSRDWGIETQYF

v_call: TRBV20-1
d_call: TRBD2
j_call: TRBJ2-7
clone_size: few
cdr3_nt: TGCAGTGCTAGTCGTGGACTAGCGGGGGGAAAGTACGAGCAGTACTTC
cdr3_aa: CSASRGLAGGKYEQYF

v_call: TRBV6-6
d_call: TRBD1
j_call: TRBJ1-1
clone_size: -
cdr3_nt: TGTGCAGAACAGGGGATGGGCACTGAAGCTTTCTTT
cdr3_aa: CAEQGMGTEAFF

v_call: TRBV28
d_call: -
j_call: TRBJ1-6
clone_size: -
cdr3_nt: TGTGCCAGCAGTTGGAGTACCTATAATTCACCCCTCCACTTT
cdr3_aa: CASSWSTYNSPLHF

v_call: TRBV27
d_call: -
j_call: TRBJ2-5
clone_size: few
cdr3_nt: TGTGCCAGCAGTTCAGGGGAACAAGAGACCCAGTACTTC
cdr3_aa: CASSSGEQETQYF

v_call: TRBV20-1
d_call: -
j_call: TRBJ2-3
clone_size: -
cdr3_nt: TGCAGTGCTCCCGGTCAAGTGGCGGGGTTACCCCCCGTGACAGATACGCAGTATTTT
cdr3_aa: CSAPGQVAGLPPVTDTQYF

v_call: TRBV7-2
d_call: -
j_call: TRBJ2-7
clone_size: -
cdr3_nt: TGTGCCAGCAGCTACACCACCTCCTACGAGCAGTACTTC
cdr3_aa: CASSYTTSYEQYF

v_call: TRBV15
d_call: -
j_call: TRBJ1-1
clone_size: few
cdr3_nt: TGTGCCACCAGCAGAGCGGTCAGGGGGAACACTGAAGCTTTCTTT
cdr3_aa: CATSRAVRGNTEAFF

v_call: TRBV28
d_call: TRBD2
j_call: TRBJ2-1
clone_size: -
cdr3_nt: TGTGCCAGCAGTATAGGGACTACCACCTACAATGAGCAGTTCTTC
cdr3_aa: CASSIGTTTYNEQFF

v_call: TRBV7-3
d_call: -
j_call: TRBJ1-1
clone_size: -
cdr3_nt: TGTGCCAGCAGCTTAAATGTCCACACTGAAGCTTTCTTT
cdr3_aa: CASSLNVHTEAFF

v_call: TRBV5-5
d_call: TRBD1
j_call: TRBJ2-3
clone_size: few
cdr3_nt: TGTGCCAGCAGCCGGGGGACAGGGAGGGTCGGCACAGATACGCAGTATTTT
cdr3_aa: CASSRGTGRVGTDTQYF

v_call: TRBV20-1
d_call: -
j_call: TRBJ1-1
clone_size: -
cdr3_nt: TGCAGTGCTAGAAGACAGACGAACACTGAAGCTTTCTTT
cdr3_aa: CSARRQTNTEAFF

v_call: TRBV27
d_call: -
j_call: TRBJ2-1
clone_size: few
cdr3_nt: TGTGCCAGCAGTTTAGGTCAGGCTAGCTCCTACAATGAGCAGTTCTTC
cdr3_aa: CASSLGQASSYNEQFF

v_call: TRBV7-8
d_call: -
j_call: TRBJ1-1
clone_size: many
cdr3_nt: TGTGCCAGCAGGGGAGAGGAGGGCGGGACTGAAGCTTTCTTT
cdr3_aa: CASRGEEGGTEAFF

v_call: TRBV7-6
d_call: -
j_call: TRBJ1-1
clone_size: few
cdr3_nt: TGTGCCAGCAGCTTGGTCACAGGGAGGGCTAACACTGAAGCTTTCTTT
cdr3_aa: CASSLVTGRANTEAFF

v_call: TRBV2
d_call: -
j_call: TRBJ2-5
clone_size: few
cdr3_nt: TGTGCCACCAAAGGGTCCACCCAGTACTTC
cdr3_aa: CATKGSTQYF

v_call: TRBV7-6
d_call: TRBD2
j_call: TRBJ2-5
clone_size: few
cdr3_nt: TGTGCCAGCAGCTCCCCAATTCGGGGGGGCAAAGAGACCCAGTACTTC
cdr3_aa: CASSSPIRGGKETQYF

v_call: TRBV7-9
d_call: -
j_call: TRBJ2-2
clone_size: few
cdr3_nt: TGTGCCAGCAGCTTAACATTCAGGGCCACCGGGGAGCTGTTTTTT
cdr3_aa: CASSLTFRATGELFF

v_call: TRBV11-2
d_call: -
j_call: TRBJ2-1
clone_size: many
cdr3_nt: TGTGCCAGCAGCTTATCAACAGGCGGAGGGCAGTTCTTC
cdr3_aa: CASSLSTGGGQFF